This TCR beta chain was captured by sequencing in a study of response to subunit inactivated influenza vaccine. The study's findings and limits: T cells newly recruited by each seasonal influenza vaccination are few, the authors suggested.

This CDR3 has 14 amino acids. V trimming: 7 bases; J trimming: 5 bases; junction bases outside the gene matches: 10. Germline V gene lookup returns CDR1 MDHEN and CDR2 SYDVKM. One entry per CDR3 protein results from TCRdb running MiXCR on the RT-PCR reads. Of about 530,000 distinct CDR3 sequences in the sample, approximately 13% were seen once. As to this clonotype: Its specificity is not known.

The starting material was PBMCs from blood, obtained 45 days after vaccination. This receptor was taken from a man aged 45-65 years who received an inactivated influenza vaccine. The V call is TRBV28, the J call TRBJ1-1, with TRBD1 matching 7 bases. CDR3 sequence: CASKETGELTEAFF. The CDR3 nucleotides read TGTGCCAGCAAAGAAACAGGGGAATTAACTGAAGCTTTCTTT. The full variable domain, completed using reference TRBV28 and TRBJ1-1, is DVKVTQSSRYLVKRTGEKVFLECVQDMDHENMFWYRQDPGLGLRLIYFSYDVKMKEKGDIPEGYSVSREKKERFSLILESASTNQTSMYLCASKETGELTEAFFGQGTRLTVV.